The subject of this entry is one T cell receptor (beta chain). There are 13 residues in the CDR3. V was pared by 5 bases and J by 5 bases, with 12 bases between. Unique molecular identifiers were built into the TCRbeta library. One entry per CDR3 protein, called by TCRdb with MiXCR from the PCR reads. This sample carries approximately 350,000 distinct CDR3 sequences, about 14% of them seen once, and the ten largest clones take roughly 4.5%. The sample belongs to a study of T-cell reconstitution after alpha-beta-depleted transplantation in children. The receptor comes from a human donor who donated a stem cell graft to a child with Fanconi anemia. This specimen was PBMCs, taken from the stem cell graft. The chain joins TRBV12-3 or TRBV12-4 to TRBJ2-5, with D perhaps matching TRBD1 (5 bases). CDR3 in amino acids: CASSKQDRETQYF. The DNA of the CDR3 is TGTGCCAGCAGTAAACAGGATCGGGAGACCCAGTACTTC.